This TCR beta chain comes out of a study of vaccination and CD4 T cells after COVID-19. Across the study: Overlapping peptides covering the spike proteins of SARS-CoV-2, HCoV-NL63, HCoV-OC43 and HCoV-229E were added to stimulate cells.

Treatment described: roughly nine-day PBMC culture with coronavirus spike peptide pools or control peptides (ViraFEST assay). ViraFEST used peptide pools to expand antigen-specific T cells before TCR sequencing. A note on this clonotype: The antigen remains unidentified.

V was pared by 2 bases and J by 1 base, with 6 bases of the junction left unmatched. The CDR3 is 16 residues long. Germline V gives CDR1 SGHVS, CDR2 FQNEAQ. Cultured CD4+ T cell DNA underwent sequencing with the Oncomine TCR Beta short-read assay. TCRdb redid the calling of the PCR reads with MiXCR, one entry per CDR3 protein. The sample records 14,000 to 15,000 distinct CDR3 sequences, around 73% being singletons. Regarding the study as a whole: The median count of SARS-CoV-2-reactive clonotypes rose from about 20 to 38, not significantly.

Sequencing used CD4+ T cells from blood, cultured in vitro. The source of this sequence is a human donor who had recovered from COVID-19. The chain employs TRBV7-8 and TRBJ1-1, with 8 bases identical to TRBD1. CDR3 nucleotides: TGTGCCAGCAGCTTAATCAGGGGGCAGGCGAACACTGAAGCTTTCTTT. Encoded protein: CASSLIRGQANTEAFF.